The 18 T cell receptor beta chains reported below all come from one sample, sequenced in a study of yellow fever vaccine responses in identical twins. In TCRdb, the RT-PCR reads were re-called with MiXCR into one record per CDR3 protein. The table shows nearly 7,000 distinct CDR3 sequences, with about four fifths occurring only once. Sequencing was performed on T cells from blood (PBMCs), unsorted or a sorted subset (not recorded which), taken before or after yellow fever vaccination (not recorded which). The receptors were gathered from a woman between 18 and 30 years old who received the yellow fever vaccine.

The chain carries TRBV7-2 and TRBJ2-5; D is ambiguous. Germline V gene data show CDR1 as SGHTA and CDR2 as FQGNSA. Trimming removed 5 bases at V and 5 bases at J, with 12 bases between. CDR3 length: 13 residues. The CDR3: CASSPGLGETQYF. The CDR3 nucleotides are TGTGCCAGCAGCCCTGGGTTAGGGGAGACCCAGTACTTC.

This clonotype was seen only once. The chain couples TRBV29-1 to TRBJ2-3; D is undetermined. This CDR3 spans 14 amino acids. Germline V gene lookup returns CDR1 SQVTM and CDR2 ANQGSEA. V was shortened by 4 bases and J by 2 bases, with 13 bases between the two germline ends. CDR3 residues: CSVALADYTDTQYF. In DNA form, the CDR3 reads TGCAGCGTTGCGCTCGCGGATTACACAGATACGCAGTATTTT.

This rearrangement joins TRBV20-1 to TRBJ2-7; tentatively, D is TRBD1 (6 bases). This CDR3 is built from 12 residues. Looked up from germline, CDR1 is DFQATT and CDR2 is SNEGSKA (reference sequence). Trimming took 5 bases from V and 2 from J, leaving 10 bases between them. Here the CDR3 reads CSARTVTYEQYF. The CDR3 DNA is TGCAGTGCTCGGACAGTTACCTACGAGCAGTACTTC.

CDR3 residues: CASSLFGSTQETQYF. The CDR3 coding sequence is TGTGCCAGCAGTTTATTCGGCAGTACCCAAGAGACCCAGTACTTC. The rearrangement links TRBV12-3 or TRBV12-4 to TRBJ2-5; D is undetermined. Trimming shortened V by 2 bases and J by 1 base, and 11 bases separated the two germline ends. CDR3 size: 15 residues.

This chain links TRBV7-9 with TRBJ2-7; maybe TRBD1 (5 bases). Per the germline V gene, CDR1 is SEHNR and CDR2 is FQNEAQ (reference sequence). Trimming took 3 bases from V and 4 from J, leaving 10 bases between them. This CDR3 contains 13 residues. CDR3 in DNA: TGTGCCAGCAGCTTTCAGGGTTTATACGAGCAGTACTTC. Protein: CASSFQGLYEQYF.

The CDR3 DNA follows: TGTGCCAGCTCACCACCTAGTCAAGAGACCCAGTACTTC. It encodes CASSPPSQETQYF. The chain carries TRBV18 and TRBJ2-5; D gene unclear. The CDR3 contains 13 residues. Trimming removed 0 bases from V and 2 bases from J, with 4 bases in between. Germline CDR1 KGHSH, CDR2 LQKENI.

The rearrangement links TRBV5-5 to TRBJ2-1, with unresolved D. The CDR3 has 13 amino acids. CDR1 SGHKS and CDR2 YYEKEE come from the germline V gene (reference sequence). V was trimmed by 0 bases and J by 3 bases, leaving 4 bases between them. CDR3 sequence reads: CASSLASYNEQFF. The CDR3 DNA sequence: TGTGCCAGCAGCTTGGCCAGCTACAATGAGCAGTTCTTC. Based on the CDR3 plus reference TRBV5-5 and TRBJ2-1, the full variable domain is DAGVTQSPTHLIKTRGQQVTLRCSPISGHKSVSWYQQVLGQGPQFIFQYYEKEERGRGNFPDRFSARQFPNYSSELNVNALLLGDSALYLCASSLASYNEQFFGPGTRLTVL.

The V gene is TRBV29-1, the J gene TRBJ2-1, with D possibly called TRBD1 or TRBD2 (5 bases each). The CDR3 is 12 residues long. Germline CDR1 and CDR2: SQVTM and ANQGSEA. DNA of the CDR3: TGCTCCCTTGAGGGGCGGCTCAATGAGCAGTTCTTC. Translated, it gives CSLEGRLNEQFF.

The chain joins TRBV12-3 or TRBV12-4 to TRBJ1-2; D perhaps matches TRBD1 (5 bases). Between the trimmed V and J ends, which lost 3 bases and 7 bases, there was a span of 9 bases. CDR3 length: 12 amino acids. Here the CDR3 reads CASSFPGSGYTF. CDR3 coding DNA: TGTGCCAGCAGTTTTCCAGGGAGTGGCTACACCTTC.

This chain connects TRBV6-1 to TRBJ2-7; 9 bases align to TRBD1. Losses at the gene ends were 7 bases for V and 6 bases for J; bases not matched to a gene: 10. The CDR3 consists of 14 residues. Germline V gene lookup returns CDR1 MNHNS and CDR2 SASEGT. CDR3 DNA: TGTGCCAGCACCAGGGACAGGGAATATAGCGAGCAGTACTTC. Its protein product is CASTRDREYSEQYF.

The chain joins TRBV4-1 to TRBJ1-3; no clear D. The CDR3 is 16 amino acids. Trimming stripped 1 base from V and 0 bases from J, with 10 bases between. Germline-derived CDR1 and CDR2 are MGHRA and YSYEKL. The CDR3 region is CASSQVAGNSGNTIYF. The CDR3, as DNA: TGCGCCAGCAGCCAAGTTGCGGGGAACTCTGGAAACACCATATATTTT.

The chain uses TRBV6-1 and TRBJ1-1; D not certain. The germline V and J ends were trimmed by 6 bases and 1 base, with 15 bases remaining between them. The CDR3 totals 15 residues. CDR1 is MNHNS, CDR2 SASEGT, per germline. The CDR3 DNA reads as TGTGCCAGCAGGGTCCAATATTCTGGGAACACTGAAGCTTTCTTT. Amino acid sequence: CASRVQYSGNTEAFF.

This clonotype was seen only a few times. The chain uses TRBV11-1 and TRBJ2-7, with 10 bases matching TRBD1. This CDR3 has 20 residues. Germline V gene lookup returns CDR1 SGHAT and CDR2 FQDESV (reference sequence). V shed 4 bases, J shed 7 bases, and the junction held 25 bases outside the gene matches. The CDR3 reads CASSSHSSGTGVSDAEEQYF. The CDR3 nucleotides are TGTGCCAGCAGCTCCCATTCCTCCGGGACAGGGGTCTCTGATGCGGAAGAGCAGTACTTC.

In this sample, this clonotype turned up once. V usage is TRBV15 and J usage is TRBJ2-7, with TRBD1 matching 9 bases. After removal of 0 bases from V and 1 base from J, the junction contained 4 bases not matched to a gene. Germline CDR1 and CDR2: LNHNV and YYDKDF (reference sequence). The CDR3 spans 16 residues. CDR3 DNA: TGTGCCACCAGCAGAGATGACAGGGGGGGATCCTACGAGCAGTACTTC. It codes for CATSRDDRGGSYEQYF.

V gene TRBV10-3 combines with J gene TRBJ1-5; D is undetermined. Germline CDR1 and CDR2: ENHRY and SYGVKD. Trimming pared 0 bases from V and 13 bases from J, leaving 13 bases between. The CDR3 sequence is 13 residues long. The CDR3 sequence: CAISESQMEDQHF. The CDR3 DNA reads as TGTGCCATCAGTGAGTCTCAAATGGAGGATCAGCATTTT.

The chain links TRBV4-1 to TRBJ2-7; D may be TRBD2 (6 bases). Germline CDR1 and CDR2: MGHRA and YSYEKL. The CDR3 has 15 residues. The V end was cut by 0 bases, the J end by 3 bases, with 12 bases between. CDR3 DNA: TGCGCCAGCAGCCAAGAGGAGGGTTCTGACTACGAGCAGTACTTC. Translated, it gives CASSQEEGSDYEQYF.

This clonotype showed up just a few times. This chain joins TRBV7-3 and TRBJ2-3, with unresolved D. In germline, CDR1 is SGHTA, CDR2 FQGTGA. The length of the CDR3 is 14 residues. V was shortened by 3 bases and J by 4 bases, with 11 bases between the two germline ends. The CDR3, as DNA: TGTGCCAGCAGCTTTGGAGTCCCCCCAGATACGCAGTATTTT. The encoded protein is CASSFGVPPDTQYF.

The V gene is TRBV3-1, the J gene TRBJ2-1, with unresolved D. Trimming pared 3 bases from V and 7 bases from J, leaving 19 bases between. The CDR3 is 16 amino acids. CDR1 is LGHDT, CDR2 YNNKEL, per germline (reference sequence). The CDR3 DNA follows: TGTGCCAGCAGCCATCTGCTAGGGTTGAGGCCGAATGAGCAGTTCTTC. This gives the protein CASSHLLGLRPNEQFF.